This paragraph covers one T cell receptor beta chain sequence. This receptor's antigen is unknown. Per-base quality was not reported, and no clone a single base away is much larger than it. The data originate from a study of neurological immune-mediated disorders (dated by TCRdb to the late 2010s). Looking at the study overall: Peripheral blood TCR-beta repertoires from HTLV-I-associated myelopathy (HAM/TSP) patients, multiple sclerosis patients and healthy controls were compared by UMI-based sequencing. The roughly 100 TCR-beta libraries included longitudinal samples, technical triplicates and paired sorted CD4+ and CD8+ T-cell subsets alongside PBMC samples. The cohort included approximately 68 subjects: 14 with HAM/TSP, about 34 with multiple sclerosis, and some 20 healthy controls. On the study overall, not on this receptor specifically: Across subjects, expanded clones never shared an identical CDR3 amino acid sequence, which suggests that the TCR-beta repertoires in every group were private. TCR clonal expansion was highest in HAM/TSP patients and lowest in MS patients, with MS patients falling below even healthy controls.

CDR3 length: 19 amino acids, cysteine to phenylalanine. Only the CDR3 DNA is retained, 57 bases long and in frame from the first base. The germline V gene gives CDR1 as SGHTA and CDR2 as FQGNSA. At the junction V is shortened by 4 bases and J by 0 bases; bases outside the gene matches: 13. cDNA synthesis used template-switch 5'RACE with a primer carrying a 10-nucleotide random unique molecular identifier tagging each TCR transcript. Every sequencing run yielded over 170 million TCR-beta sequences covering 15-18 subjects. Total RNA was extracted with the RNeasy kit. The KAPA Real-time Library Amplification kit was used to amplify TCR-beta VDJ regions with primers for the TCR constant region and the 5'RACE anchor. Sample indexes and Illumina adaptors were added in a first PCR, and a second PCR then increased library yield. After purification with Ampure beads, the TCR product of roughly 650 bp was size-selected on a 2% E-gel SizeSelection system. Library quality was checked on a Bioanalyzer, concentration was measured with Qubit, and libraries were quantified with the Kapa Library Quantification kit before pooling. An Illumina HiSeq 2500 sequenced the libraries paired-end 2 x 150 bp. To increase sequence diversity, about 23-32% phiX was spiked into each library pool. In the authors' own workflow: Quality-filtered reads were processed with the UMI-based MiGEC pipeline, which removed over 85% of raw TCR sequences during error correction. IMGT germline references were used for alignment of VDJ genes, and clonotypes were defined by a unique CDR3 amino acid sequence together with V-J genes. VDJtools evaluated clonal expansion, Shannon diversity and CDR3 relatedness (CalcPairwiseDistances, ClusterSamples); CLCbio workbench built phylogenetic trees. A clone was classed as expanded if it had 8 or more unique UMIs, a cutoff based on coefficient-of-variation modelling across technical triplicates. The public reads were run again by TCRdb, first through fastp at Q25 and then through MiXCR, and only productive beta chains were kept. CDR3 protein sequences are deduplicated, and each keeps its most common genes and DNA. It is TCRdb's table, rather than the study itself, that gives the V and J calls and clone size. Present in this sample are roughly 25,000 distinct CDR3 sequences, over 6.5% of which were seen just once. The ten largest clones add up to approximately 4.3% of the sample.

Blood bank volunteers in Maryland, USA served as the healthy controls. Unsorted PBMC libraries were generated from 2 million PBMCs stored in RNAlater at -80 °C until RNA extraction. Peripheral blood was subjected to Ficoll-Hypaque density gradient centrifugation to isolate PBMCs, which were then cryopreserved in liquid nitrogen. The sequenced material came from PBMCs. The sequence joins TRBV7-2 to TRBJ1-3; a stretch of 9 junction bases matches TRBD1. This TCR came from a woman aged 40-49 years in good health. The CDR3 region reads CASSSLGQGFLHSGNTIYF. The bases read TGTGCCAGCAGCTCCCTGGGACAGGGATTTCTCCACTCTGGAAACACCATATATTTT. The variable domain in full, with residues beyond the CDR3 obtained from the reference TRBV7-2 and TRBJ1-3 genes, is GAGVSQSPSNKVTEKGKDVELRCDPISGHTALYWYRQSLGQGLEFLIYFQGNSAPDKSGLPSDRFSAERTGGSVSTLTIQRTQQEDSAVYLCASSSLGQGFLHSGNTIYFGEGSWLTVV.